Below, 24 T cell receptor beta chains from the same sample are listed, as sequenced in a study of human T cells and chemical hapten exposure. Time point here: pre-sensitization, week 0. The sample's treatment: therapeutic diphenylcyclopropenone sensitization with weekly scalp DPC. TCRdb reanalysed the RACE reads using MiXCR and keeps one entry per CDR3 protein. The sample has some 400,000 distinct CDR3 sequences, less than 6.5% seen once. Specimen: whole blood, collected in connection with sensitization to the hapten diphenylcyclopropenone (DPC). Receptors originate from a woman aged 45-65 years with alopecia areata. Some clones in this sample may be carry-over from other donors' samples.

CDR3 coding DNA: TGTGCCAGTTCCCTAGCGGTGATCTACAATGAGCAGTTCTTC. Protein: CASSLAVIYNEQFF. This chain links TRBV18 with TRBJ2-1; TRBD2 agrees at 7 bases. V shed 9 bases and J 3 bases; nucleotides not matched to a gene: 8. The germline CDR1 and CDR2 sequences are KGHSH and LQKENI. The CDR3 consists of 14 residues.

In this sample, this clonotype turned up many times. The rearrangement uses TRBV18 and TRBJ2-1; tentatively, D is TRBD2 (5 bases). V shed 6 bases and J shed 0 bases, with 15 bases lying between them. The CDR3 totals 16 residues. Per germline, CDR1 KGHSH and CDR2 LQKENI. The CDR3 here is CASSLSRVGSYNEQFF. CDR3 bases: TGTGCCAGCTCTCTCTCGAGGGTAGGCTCCTACAATGAGCAGTTCTTC.

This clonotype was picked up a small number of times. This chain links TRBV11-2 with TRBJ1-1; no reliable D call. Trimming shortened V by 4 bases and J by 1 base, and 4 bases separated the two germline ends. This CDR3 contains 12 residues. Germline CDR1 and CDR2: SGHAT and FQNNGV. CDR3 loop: CASSSKNTEAFF. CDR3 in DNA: TGTGCCAGCAGCTCTAAGAACACTGAAGCTTTCTTT.

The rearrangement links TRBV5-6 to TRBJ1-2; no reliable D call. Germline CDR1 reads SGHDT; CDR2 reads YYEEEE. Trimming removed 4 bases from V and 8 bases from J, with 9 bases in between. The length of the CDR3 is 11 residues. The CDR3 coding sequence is TGTGCCAGCAGCCCGGGGTCCGGCTACACCTTC. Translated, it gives CASSPGSGYTF.

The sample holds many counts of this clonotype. The CDR3 DNA is TGTGCCAGCAGCCAGGCGTCCGGGGGTAGCTACACCTTC. Translated, it gives CASSQASGGSYTF. The V gene is TRBV3-1, the J gene TRBJ1-2; D is possibly TRBD1 (5 bases). The length of the CDR3 is 13 residues. Germline CDR1 and CDR2: LGHDT and YNNKEL (reference sequence). Deletions cut 3 bases from V and 9 bases from J, with 14 bases between.

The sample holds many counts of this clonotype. The CDR3 nucleotides are TGCAGCGGGAGGGACAGGGGACCCGAGCAGTTCTTC. Encoded protein: CSGRDRGPEQFF. This sequence joins TRBV29-1 and TRBJ2-1; 10 nucleotides line up with TRBD1. Looked up from germline, CDR1 is SQVTM and CDR2 is ANQGSEA. J gave up 10 bases and V 7 bases, and 7 bases lay outside the gene matches. The CDR3 is 12 residues long.

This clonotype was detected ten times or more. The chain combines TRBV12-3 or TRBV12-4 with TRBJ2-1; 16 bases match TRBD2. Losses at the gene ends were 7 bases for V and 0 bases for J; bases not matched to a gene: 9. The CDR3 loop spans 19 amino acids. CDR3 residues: CASIPGLAGGPSSYNEQFF. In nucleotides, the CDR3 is TGTGCCAGCATACCGGGACTAGCGGGGGGGCCGAGCTCCTACAATGAGCAGTTCTTC.

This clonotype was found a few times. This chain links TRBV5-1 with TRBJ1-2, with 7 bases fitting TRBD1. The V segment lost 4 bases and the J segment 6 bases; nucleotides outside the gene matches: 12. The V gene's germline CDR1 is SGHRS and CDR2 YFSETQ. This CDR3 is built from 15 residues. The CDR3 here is CASSLGGQDRNGYTF. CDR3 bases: TGCGCCAGCAGCCTTGGTGGACAGGATCGGAATGGCTACACCTTC.

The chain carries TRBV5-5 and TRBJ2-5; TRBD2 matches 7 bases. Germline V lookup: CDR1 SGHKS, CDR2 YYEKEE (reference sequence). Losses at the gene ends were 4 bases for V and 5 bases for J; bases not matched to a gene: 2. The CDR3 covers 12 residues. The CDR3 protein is CASSGDYETQYF. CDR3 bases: TGTGCCAGCAGCGGGGACTACGAGACCCAGTACTTC.

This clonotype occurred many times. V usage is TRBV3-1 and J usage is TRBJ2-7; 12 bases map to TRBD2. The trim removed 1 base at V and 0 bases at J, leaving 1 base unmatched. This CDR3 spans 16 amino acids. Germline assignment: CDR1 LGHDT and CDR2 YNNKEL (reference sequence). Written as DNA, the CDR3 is TGTGCCAGCAGCCAAGGACTAGCGGGAGTCTCCTACGAGCAGTACTTC. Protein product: CASSQGLAGVSYEQYF.

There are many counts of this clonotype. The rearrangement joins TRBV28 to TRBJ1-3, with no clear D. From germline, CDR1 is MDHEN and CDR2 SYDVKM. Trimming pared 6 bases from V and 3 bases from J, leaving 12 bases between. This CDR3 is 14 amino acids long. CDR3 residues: CASRSVDGGNTIYF. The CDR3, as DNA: TGTGCCAGCAGAAGCGTGGACGGTGGAAACACCATATATTTT.

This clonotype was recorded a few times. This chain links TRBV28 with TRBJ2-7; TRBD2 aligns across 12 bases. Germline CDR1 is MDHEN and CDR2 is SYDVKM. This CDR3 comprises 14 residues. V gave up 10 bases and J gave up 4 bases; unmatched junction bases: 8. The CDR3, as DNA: TGTGCCACCGTAACTAGCGGGAGGATGTACGAGCAGTACTTC. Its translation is CATVTSGRMYEQYF.

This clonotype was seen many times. Written as DNA, the CDR3 is TGTGCCAGCAGCCAAGAGCTGGTGAGTAATCAGCCCCAGCATTTT. Its protein product is CASSQELVSNQPQHF. The chain joins TRBV3-1 to TRBJ1-5; D is uncertain. Germline CDR1 LGHDT, CDR2 YNNKEL (reference sequence). Trimming pared 0 bases from V and 4 bases from J, leaving 10 bases between. The CDR3 consists of 15 residues.

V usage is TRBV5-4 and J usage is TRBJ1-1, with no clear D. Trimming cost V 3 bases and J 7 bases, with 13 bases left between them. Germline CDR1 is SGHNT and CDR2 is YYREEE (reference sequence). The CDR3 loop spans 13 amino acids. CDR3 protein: CASSYVIGSEAFF. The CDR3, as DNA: TGTGCCAGCAGCTATGTTATAGGCAGTGAAGCTTTCTTT.

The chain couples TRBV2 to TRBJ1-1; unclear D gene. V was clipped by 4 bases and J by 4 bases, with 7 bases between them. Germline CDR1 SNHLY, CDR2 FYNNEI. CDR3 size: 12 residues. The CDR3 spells CASSGAGTEAFF. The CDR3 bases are TGTGCCAGCAGTGGGGCGGGCACTGAAGCTTTCTTT.

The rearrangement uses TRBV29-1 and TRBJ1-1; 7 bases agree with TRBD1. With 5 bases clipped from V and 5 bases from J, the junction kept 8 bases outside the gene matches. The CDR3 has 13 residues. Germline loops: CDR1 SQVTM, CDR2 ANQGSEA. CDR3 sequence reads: CSVHRTGGTEAFF. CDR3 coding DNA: TGCAGCGTTCACAGGACAGGCGGAACTGAAGCTTTCTTT.

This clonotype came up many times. CDR3 bases: TGTGCCAGCAGTTCTCCAGACAGGGGACTTGAAGCTTTCTTT. This encodes CASSSPDRGLEAFF. This chain uses TRBV6-2 or TRBV6-3 with TRBJ1-1; 8 bases fit TRBD1. Germline values: CDR1 MNHEY, CDR2 SVGEGT. J gave up 7 bases and V 4 bases, and 8 bases lay outside the gene matches. The CDR3 is made up of 14 amino acids.

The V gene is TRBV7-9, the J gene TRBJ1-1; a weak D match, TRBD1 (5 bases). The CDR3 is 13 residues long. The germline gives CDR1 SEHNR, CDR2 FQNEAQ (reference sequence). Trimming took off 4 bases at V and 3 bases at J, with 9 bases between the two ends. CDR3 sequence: CASSSARDTEAFF. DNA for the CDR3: TGTGCCAGCAGCTCAGCCAGGGACACTGAAGCTTTCTTT. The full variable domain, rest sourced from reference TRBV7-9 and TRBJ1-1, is DTGVSQNPRHKITKRGQNVTFRCDPISEHNRLYWYRQTLGQGPEFLTYFQNEAQLEKSRLLSDRFSAERPKGSFSTLEIQRTEQGDSAMYLCASSSARDTEAFFGQGTRLTVV.

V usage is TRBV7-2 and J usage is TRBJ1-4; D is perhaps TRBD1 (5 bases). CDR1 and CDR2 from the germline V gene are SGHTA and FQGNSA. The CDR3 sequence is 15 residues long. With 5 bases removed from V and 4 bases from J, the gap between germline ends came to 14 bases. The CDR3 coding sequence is TGTGCCAGCAGCCCCCAAACAGGTGTTAATGAAAAACTGTTTTTT. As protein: CASSPQTGVNEKLFF. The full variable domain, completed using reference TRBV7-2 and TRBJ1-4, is GAGVSQSPSNKVTEKGKDVELRCDPISGHTALYWYRQSLGQGLEFLIYFQGNSAPDKSGLPSDRFSAERTGGSVSTLTIQRTQQEDSAVYLCASSPQTGVNEKLFFGSGTQLSVL.

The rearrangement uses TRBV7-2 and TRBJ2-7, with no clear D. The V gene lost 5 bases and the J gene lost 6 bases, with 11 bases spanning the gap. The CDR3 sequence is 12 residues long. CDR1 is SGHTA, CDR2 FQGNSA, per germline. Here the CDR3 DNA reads TGTGCCAGCAGCCCGGCACGGGTCGAGCAGTACTTC. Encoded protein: CASSPARVEQYF.

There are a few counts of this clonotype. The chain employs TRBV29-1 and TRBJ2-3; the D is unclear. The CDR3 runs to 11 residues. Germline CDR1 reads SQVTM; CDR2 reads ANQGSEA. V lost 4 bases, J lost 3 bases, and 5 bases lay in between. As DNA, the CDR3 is TGCAGCGTTGGCTGGACAGATACGCAGTATTTT. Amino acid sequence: CSVGWTDTQYF.

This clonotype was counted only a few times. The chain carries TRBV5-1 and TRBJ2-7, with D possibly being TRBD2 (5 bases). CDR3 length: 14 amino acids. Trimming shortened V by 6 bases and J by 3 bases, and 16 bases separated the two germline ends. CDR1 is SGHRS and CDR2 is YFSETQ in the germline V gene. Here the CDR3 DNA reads TGCGCCAGCAAACGGGGATCCGGTCACTACGAGCAGTACTTC. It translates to CASKRGSGHYEQYF.

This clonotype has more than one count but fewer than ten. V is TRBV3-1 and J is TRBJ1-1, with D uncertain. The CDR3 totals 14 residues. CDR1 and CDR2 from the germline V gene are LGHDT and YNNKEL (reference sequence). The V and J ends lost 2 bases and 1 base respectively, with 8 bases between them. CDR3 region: CASSQRQRNTEAFF. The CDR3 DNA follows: TGTGCCAGCAGCCAAAGGCAGCGGAACACTGAAGCTTTCTTT. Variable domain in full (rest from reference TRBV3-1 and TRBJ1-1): DTAVSQTPKYLVTQMGNDKSIKCEQNLGHDTMYWYKQDSKKFLKIMFSYNNKELIINETVPNRFSPKSPDKAHLNLHINSLELGDSAVYFCASSQRQRNTEAFFGQGTRLTVV.

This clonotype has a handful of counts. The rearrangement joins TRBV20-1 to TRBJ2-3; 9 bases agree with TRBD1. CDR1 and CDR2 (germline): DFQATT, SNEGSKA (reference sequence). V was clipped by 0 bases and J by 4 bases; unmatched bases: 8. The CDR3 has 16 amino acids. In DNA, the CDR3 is TGCAGTGCTAGAGATCTCCGGGACAGGGACCCAGATACGCAGTATTTT. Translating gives CSARDLRDRDPDTQYF.